This TCR beta chain appears in the sequencing data of a study of blood T cell repertoires in COVID-19. Overall study context: The cDNA or gDNA used as material had been derived from T cells, B-cell-depleted T cells, or PBMCs.

The CDR3 is 17 residues long. V dropped 2 bases and J dropped 1; count of bases not matched to a gene: 9. CDR1 LNHNV and CDR2 YYDKDF come from the germline V gene (reference sequence). The table came from immunoSEQ multiplex PCR; TCRdb's copy has only in-frame clones and leaves some out. Of around 180,000 clones detected, about 87% appear once; the ten largest clones hold 3.5% to 5%. This TCR was recovered from a woman in her twenties or thirties with acute or convalescent COVID-19. The sequenced sample was peripheral blood. This chain connects TRBV15 to TRBJ2-5; TRBD2 aligns across 8 bases. CDR3 DNA sequence: TGTGCCACCAGCAGAAAAACCGGGACTAGTCCCCAAGAGACCCAGTACTTC. As protein: CATSRKTGTSPQETQYF.